Each of the 28 T cell receptor beta chains below was sequenced from the same sample in a study of cytomegalovirus exposure and HLA in healthy donors (dated by TCRdb to 2016 to 2017). Libraries were prepared through the immunoSEQ multiplex PCR assay. The multiplex PCR relied on a mix of 60 forward primers for TCR Vbeta segments and 13 reverse primers for TCR Jbeta segments. In its TCRdb copy, this immuneACCESS table keeps in-frame sequences only and misses some clones. Where compared with another copy, unresolved V genes explain less than half of these, and the others have no known cause. The table for this sample lists tens of thousands of clones; around 82% of them were counted only once. 5.5% to 7% of the sample belongs to the ten largest clones. Sequencing was carried out using PBMCs. The receptors shown here come from a male donor in good health and CMV-seronegative.

The gene calls are TRBV10-3 and TRBJ1-6; D is unresolved. V lost 2 bases and J 4 bases, leaving 18 bases between the germline ends. CDR3 length: 18 amino acids. The germline V gene has CDR1 ENHRY and CDR2 SYGVKD. In nucleotides, the CDR3 is TGTGCCATCAGTGAGCCGGAGGAGGGAGTACAGTATAATTCACCCCTCCACTTT. This encodes CAISEPEEGVQYNSPLHF.

The chain employs TRBV5-3 and TRBJ2-5, with 7 bases lining up with TRBD1. Being an ORF, TRBV5-3 has a function that is uncertain. The V gene end was trimmed by 9 bases and the J gene end by 11 bases; junction bases not matched to a gene: 10. The CDR3 runs 11 residues. CDR3: CATGQDPFQYF. In DNA form, the CDR3 reads TGTGCCACCGGACAGGACCCCTTTCAGTACTTC.

The chain couples TRBV6-5 to TRBJ2-1; maybe TRBD2 (6 bases). CDR1 MNHEY and CDR2 SVGAGI come from the germline V gene. This CDR3 is built from 15 residues. The ends were cut back, 7 bases at V and 0 bases at J, with 13 bases in the middle. The CDR3 spells CASIRSGSSYNEQFF. The DNA of the CDR3 is TGTGCCAGCATCCGTAGCGGAAGCTCCTACAATGAGCAGTTCTTC.

This clone has only a few counts. The chain uses TRBV28 and TRBJ1-5; no clear D gene. V was cut by 6 bases and J by 2 bases, with 11 bases left in between. Germline-derived CDR1 and CDR2 are MDHEN and SYDVKM. The CDR3 is 14 amino acids. The DNA for the CDR3 is TGTGCCAGCAGCGCCCTCGAGGGCAATCAGCCCCAGCATTTT. It codes for CASSALEGNQPQHF.

This clone was detected a few times. The rearrangement uses TRBV13 and TRBJ2-3; 10 bases line up with TRBD2. The CDR3 has 19 residues. CDR1 is PRHDT and CDR2 is FYEKMQ in the germline V gene (reference sequence). Trimming cost V 0 bases and J 1 base; bases outside gene matches: 10. This chain's CDR3 is CASSLGLSGGAAGTDTQYF. The CDR3 coding sequence is TGTGCCAGCAGCTTAGGCCTAAGCGGGGGGGCCGCTGGCACAGATACGCAGTATTTT.

V and J are TRBV7-3 and TRBJ1-6; TRBD1 might be the D (5 bases). Trimming removed 5 bases from V and 8 bases from J, with 10 bases in between. This CDR3 has 13 residues. In germline, CDR1 is SGHTA, CDR2 FQGTGA. CDR3 bases: TGTGCCAGCAGCCCAGGACAATATTCACCCCTCCACTTT. Residues: CASSPGQYSPLHF.

The CDR3 sequence is CASSTTALAGEETQYF. Here the CDR3 DNA reads TGTGCCAGCAGCACCACGGCGCTAGCGGGGGAAGAGACCCAGTACTTC. The chain is built from TRBV11-2 and TRBJ2-5; 10 bases align to TRBD2. CDR3 length: 16 residues. The junction had 9 bases not matched to a gene; V was cut back by 5 bases and J by 3 bases. CDR1 is SGHAT, CDR2 FQNNGV, per germline.

The rearrangement links TRBV4-1 to TRBJ2-5; TRBD1 might be the D (5 bases). The J call may be faulty, since TRBJ2-7 better matches the DNA end. This CDR3 is 14 amino acids long. Per the germline V gene, CDR1 is MGHRA and CDR2 is YSYEKL. The CDR3 nucleotides are TGCGCCAGCAGCCAAGAAGCCAGGGCCTACGAGCAGTACTTC. Translating it yields CASSQEARAYEQYF.

This clone was observed once. This rearrangement joins TRBV11-3 to TRBJ1-1; no clear D gene. V was pared by 0 bases and J by 3 bases, with 5 bases between. CDR3 length: 13 residues. CDR1 and CDR2 (germline): SGHNT, YENEEA. CDR3 in amino acids: CASSLESYTEAFF. In DNA form, the CDR3 reads TGTGCCAGCAGCTTAGAGAGTTACACTGAAGCTTTCTTT.

This sequence joins TRBV5-1 and TRBJ1-1, with D perhaps matching TRBD1 (5 bases). CDR1 SGHRS and CDR2 YFSETQ come from the germline V gene. This CDR3 has 13 amino acids. Between the trimmed V and J ends, which lost 5 bases and 6 bases, there was a span of 14 bases. CDR3 loop: CASRAEGYPEAFF. The CDR3 region has the DNA TGCGCCAGCAGAGCGGAGGGGTACCCTGAAGCTTTCTTT. The complete variable domain, with remaining parts taken from reference TRBV5-1 and TRBJ1-1, reads KAGVTQTPRYLIKTRGQQVTLSCSPISGHRSVSWYQQTPGQGLQFLFEYFSETQRNKGNFPGRFSGRQFSNSRSEMNVSTLELGDSALYLCASRAEGYPEAFFGQGTRLTVV.

V gene TRBV4-3 combines with J gene TRBJ1-6; 9 nucleotides align to TRBD1. Germline CDR1 reads LGHNA; CDR2 reads YSLEER. The J segment lost 8 bases and the V segment lost 6 bases, leaving 2 bases of the junction unmatched. This CDR3 spans 13 amino acids. The CDR3 loop reads CASRDRGDSPLHF. The CDR3 DNA sequence: TGCGCCAGCAGGGACAGGGGCGATTCACCCCTCCACTTT.

The V and J genes are TRBV7-9 and TRBJ2-5; 9 nucleotides line up with TRBD2. Unmatched junction bases numbered 5, after V lost 1 base and J lost 5 bases. This CDR3 contains 15 residues. Germline assignment: CDR1 SEHNR and CDR2 FQNEAQ (reference sequence). The chain's CDR3 is CASSLVRGGIETQYF. Here the CDR3 DNA reads TGTGCCAGCAGCTTAGTGCGGGGGGGGATCGAGACCCAGTACTTC.

The V gene is TRBV11-2, the J gene TRBJ2-3; D not resolved. Per the germline V gene, CDR1 is SGHAT and CDR2 is FQNNGV. The CDR3 covers 14 residues. Trimming took off 5 bases at V and 6 bases at J, with 15 bases between the two ends. The CDR3 region is CASSPPTFPDTQYF. The CDR3 nucleotides are TGTGCCAGCAGCCCCCCTACCTTTCCGGATACGCAGTATTTT.

This chain connects TRBV2 to TRBJ2-7, with D perhaps TRBD2 (5 bases). The V end was cut by 8 bases, the J end by 5 bases, with 16 bases between. Germline assignment: CDR1 SNHLY and CDR2 FYNNEI. CDR3 length: 13 residues. The CDR3 bases are TGTGCCAGCTCCGACGGGGAGTACAACGAGCAGTACTTC. Amino acid sequence: CASSDGEYNEQYF.

The rearrangement uses TRBV21-1 and TRBJ2-5; TRBD2, the D gene given by the table, was not confirmed from the DNA. TRBV21-1 is listed as a pseudogene. The CDR3 consists of 15 residues. CDR3 region: CASSDPGRGEETQYF. CDR3 nucleotide sequence: TGTGCCAGCAGCGACCCCGGGAGGGGCGAAGAGACCCAGTACTTC.

The chain recombines TRBV7-2 with TRBJ1-2; D gene ambiguous. The V end was cut by 8 bases, the J end by 3 bases, with 19 bases between. This CDR3 has 15 amino acids. CDR1 is SGHTA, CDR2 FQGNSA, per germline. The CDR3 region is CASVKYISSDYGYTF. CDR3 DNA: TGTGCCAGCGTCAAGTATATCAGTTCCGACTATGGCTACACCTTC.

This rearrangement joins TRBV5-5 to TRBJ2-3; TRBD2 agrees at 12 bases. V was pared by 6 bases and J by 2 bases, with 10 bases of the junction left unmatched. The CDR3 runs to 17 residues. Germline assignment: CDR1 SGHKS and CDR2 YYEKEE (reference sequence). CDR3 in DNA: TGTGCCAGCACCTGGGGCCTAGCGGGGGGGTCCACAGATACGCAGTATTTT. As protein: CASTWGLAGGSTDTQYF.

This sequence joins TRBV18 and TRBJ2-3; TRBD2 is a possible D gene (6 bases). CDR1 and CDR2 (germline): KGHSH, LQKENI. V gave up 2 bases and J gave up 8 bases, with 11 bases separating them. This CDR3 is 13 amino acids long. Written as DNA, the CDR3 is TGTGCCAGCTCACCAGCCGGGCGGGGTACGCAGTATTTT. As protein: CASSPAGRGTQYF.

This chain uses TRBV5-4 with TRBJ2-7; 9 bases align to TRBD1. Per the germline V gene, CDR1 is SGHNT and CDR2 is YYREEE (reference sequence). CDR3 length: 12 residues. With V trimmed by 10 bases and J by 4 bases, 6 bases remained unmatched. CDR3 loop: CAWGQGKYEQYF. The DNA of the CDR3 is TGTGCCTGGGGACAGGGTAAATACGAGCAGTACTTC. Combining the CDR3 with reference TRBV5-4 and TRBJ2-7 gives the whole variable domain ETGVTQSPTHLIKTRGQQVTLRCSSQSGHNTVSWYQQALGQGPQFIFQYYREEENGRGNFPPRFSGLQFPNYSSELNVNALELDDSALYLCAWGQGKYEQYFGPGTRLTVT.

The chain employs TRBV5-1 and TRBJ1-6, with 8 positions matching TRBD1. Germline CDR1 reads SGHRS; CDR2 reads YFSETQ. This CDR3 spans 16 amino acids. V shed 1 base and J 6 bases; nucleotides not matched to a gene: 6. Here the CDR3 DNA reads TGCGCCAGCAGCTTGTTGGGGCAGGGGGCTAATTCACCCCTCCACTTT. Residues: CASSLLGQGANSPLHF.

The chain uses TRBV19 and TRBJ1-1; D is ambiguous. CDR1 and CDR2 from the germline V gene are LNHDA and SQIVND (reference sequence). The CDR3 spans 14 residues. V shed 3 bases and J shed 5 bases, with 13 bases lying between them. This CDR3 reads CASSIWATKTEAFF. The CDR3 nucleotides read TGTGCCAGTAGTATTTGGGCGACTAAGACTGAAGCTTTCTTT.

The chain has TRBV30 and TRBJ1-2; D gene uncertain. The CDR3 extends over 11 amino acids. The germline V and J ends were trimmed by 1 base and 12 bases, with 12 bases remaining between them. Germline V CDR1 and CDR2: GTSNPN, SVGIG (reference sequence). This CDR3 reads CAWSAPGVHTF. DNA of the CDR3: TGTGCCTGGAGTGCCCCCGGGGTGCACACCTTC.

This chain links TRBV19 with TRBJ1-3; TRBD1 is a possible D gene (6 bases). This CDR3 contains 14 residues. Trimming took off 9 bases at V and 4 bases at J, with 16 bases between the two ends. Germline lookup yields CDR1 LNHDA and CDR2 SQIVND (reference sequence). CDR3 DNA: TGTGCCAGCCATAACAGGGTAGCGGGAAACACCATATATTTT. The encoded protein is CASHNRVAGNTIYF.

In its sample, this clone ranks as medium-sized (0.01 to 0.1%). The chain employs TRBV4-3 and TRBJ2-3, with D hard to call. CDR3 length: 13 residues. V shed 1 base and J shed 3 bases, with 5 bases lying between them. The V gene's germline CDR1 is LGHNA and CDR2 YSLEER. CDR3 nucleotides: TGCGCCAGCAGCCAAGTTTTAACAGATACGCAGTATTTT. Translating it yields CASSQVLTDTQYF.

This CDR3 is CASSVGGFNQPQHF. In DNA, the CDR3 is TGTGCCAGCAGCGTGGGGGGGTTTAATCAGCCCCAGCATTTT. The V and J genes are TRBV9 and TRBJ1-5, with D maybe TRBD1 (5 bases). This CDR3 comprises 14 residues. Trimming took off 2 bases at V and 4 bases at J, with 10 bases between the two ends. CDR1 SGDLS and CDR2 YYNGEE come from the germline V gene. The variable domain in full, with the rest retrieved from reference TRBV9 and TRBJ1-5, is DSGVTQTPKHLITATGQRVTLRCSPRSGDLSVYWYQQSLDQGLQFLIQYYNGEERAKGNILERFSAQQFPDLHSELNLSSLELGDSALYFCASSVGGFNQPQHFGDGTRLSIL.

The genes are TRBV7-2 and TRBJ2-3; TRBD1 might be the D (6 bases). CDR1 and CDR2 from the germline V gene are SGHTA and FQGNSA. There are 15 residues in the CDR3. Trimming cost V 5 bases and J 0 bases, with 12 bases left between them. This CDR3 is CASSARQVSTDTQYF. The CDR3 DNA follows: TGTGCCAGCAGCGCCCGACAGGTGAGCACAGATACGCAGTATTTT.

The genes are TRBV7-2 and TRBJ2-7; 10 positions match TRBD2. Germline CDR1 is SGHTA and CDR2 is FQGNSA. This CDR3 region has 15 residues. J gave up 2 bases and V 3 bases, and 4 bases lay outside the gene matches. CDR3 amino acids: CASSFTSGDTYEQYF. The CDR3 region has the DNA TGTGCCAGCAGCTTTACTAGCGGGGACACCTACGAGCAGTACTTC. The complete variable domain, with remaining parts taken from reference TRBV7-2 and TRBJ2-7, reads GAGVSQSPSNKVTEKGKDVELRCDPISGHTALYWYRQSLGQGLEFLIYFQGNSAPDKSGLPSDRFSAERTGGSVSTLTIQRTQQEDSAVYLCASSFTSGDTYEQYFGPGTRLTVT.

The chain links TRBV29-1 to TRBJ2-7; possibly TRBD2 for D (6 bases). The CDR3 length is 14 residues. Looked up from germline, CDR1 is SQVTM and CDR2 is ANQGSEA. V was pared by 2 bases and J by 1 base, with 12 bases between. Written as DNA, the CDR3 is TGCAGCGTTGAAACAGGCGGGGCTTCCTACGAGCAGTACTTC. This codes for CSVETGGASYEQYF.